This paragraph reports one T cell receptor (beta chain). This record comes from a study of blood T cell repertoires in COVID-19. Study at large: Italy, Spain and the United States were the sources of the convalescent and acute COVID-19 samples.

J lost 5 bases, V lost 0 bases, and 10 bases had no gene match. Germline CDR1 reads SGHDN; CDR2 reads FVKESK. The CDR3 loop spans 17 amino acids. In the source study's methods: Reference gene primer amplification in the assay estimated nucleated cell counts. Sequenced by immunoSEQ multiplex PCR; TCRdb stores in-frame clones only, minus some. That table gives V, J and clone size, and the DNA gave D and trimming. This table has about 200,000 clones, around 88% appearing once. The sequenced sample consisted of peripheral blood. The rearrangement joins TRBV14 to TRBJ2-7, with 10 positions matching TRBD2. This TCR came from a man between 18 and 29 years old with active or convalescent COVID-19. CDR3 residues: CASSQDQLQREGHEQYF. CDR3 nucleotide sequence: TGTGCCAGCAGCCAAGATCAGCTCCAGCGGGAGGGGCACGAGCAGTACTTC.